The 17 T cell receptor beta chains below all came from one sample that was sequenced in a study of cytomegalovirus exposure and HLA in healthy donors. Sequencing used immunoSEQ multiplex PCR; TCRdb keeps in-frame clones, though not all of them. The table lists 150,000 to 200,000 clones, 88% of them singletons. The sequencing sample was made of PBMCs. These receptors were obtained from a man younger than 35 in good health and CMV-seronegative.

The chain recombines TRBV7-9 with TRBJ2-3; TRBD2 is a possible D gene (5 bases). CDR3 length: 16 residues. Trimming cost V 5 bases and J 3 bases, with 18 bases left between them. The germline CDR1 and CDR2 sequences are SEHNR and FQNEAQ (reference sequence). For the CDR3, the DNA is TGTGCCAGCAGCCCCCATAGTGGGAGATTGACAGATACGCAGTATTTT. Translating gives CASSPHSGRLTDTQYF.

As DNA, the CDR3 is TGTGCCAGCAGCCCGAGGTGGGGACTAGCGGACTACGAGCAGTACTTC. Translating gives CASSPRWGLADYEQYF. The rearrangement links TRBV7-9 to TRBJ2-7, with 11 bases lining up with TRBD2. The CDR3 extends over 16 amino acids. In germline, CDR1 is SEHNR, CDR2 FQNEAQ (reference sequence). J gave up 3 bases and V 5 bases, and 9 bases lay outside the gene matches.

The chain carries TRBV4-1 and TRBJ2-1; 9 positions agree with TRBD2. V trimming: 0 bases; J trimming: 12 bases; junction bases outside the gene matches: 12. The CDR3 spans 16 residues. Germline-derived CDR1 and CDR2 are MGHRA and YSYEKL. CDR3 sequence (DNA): TGCGCCAGCAGCCAAGAGGGGGCGGGAGGGACCTTAGGGCAGTTCTTC. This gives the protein CASSQEGAGGTLGQFF.

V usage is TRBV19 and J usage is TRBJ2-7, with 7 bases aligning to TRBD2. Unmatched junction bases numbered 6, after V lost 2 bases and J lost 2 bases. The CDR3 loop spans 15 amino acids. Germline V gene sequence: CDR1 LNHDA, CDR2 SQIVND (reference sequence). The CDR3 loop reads CASSIRSGATYEQYF. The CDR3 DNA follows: TGTGCCAGTAGTATACGAAGCGGGGCAACCTACGAGCAGTACTTC.

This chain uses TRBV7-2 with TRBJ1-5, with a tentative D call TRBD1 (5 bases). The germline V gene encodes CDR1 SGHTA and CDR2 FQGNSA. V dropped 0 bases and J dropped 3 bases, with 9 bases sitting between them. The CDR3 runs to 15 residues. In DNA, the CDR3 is TGTGCCAGCAGCTTAGCAACAGGATTCAATCAGCCCCAGCATTTT. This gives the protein CASSLATGFNQPQHF.

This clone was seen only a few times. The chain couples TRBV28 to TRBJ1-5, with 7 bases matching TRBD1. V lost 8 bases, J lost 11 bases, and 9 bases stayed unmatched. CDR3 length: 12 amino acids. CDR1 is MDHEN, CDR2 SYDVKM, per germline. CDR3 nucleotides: TGTGCCAGCCGGAAGGGGGCCCCGTCCCAGCATTTT. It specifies CASRKGAPSQHF.

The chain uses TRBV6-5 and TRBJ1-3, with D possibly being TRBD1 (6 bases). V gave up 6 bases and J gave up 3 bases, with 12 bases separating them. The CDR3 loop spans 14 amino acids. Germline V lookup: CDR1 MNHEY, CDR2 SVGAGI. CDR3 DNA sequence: TGTGCCAGCAGCCGGGGGGCTTTTGGAAACACCATATATTTT. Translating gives CASSRGAFGNTIYF.

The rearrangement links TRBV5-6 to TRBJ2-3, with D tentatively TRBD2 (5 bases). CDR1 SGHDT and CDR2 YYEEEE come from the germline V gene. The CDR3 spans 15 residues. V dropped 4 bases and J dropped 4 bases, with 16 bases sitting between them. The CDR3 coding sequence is TGTGCCAGCAGCCCGGGGTCCTTGGACCCAGATACGCAGTATTTT. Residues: CASSPGSLDPDTQYF.

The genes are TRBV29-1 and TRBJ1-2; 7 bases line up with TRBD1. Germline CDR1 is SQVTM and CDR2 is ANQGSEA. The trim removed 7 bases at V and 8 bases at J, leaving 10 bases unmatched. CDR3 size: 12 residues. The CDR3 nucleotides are TGCAGCGGAATACAGGGGATTTGGGGCTACACCTTC. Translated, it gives CSGIQGIWGYTF.

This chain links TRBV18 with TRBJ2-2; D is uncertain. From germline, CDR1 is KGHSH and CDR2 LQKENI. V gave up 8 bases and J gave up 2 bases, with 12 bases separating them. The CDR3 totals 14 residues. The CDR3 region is CASQIIANTGELFF. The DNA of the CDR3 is TGTGCCAGCCAAATTATAGCAAACACCGGGGAGCTGTTTTTT.

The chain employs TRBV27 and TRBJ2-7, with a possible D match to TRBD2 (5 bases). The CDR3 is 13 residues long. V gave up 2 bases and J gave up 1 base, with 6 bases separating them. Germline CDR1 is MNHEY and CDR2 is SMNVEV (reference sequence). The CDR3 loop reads CASSLGLSYEQYF. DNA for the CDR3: TGTGCCAGCAGTTTAGGACTGTCCTACGAGCAGTACTTC.

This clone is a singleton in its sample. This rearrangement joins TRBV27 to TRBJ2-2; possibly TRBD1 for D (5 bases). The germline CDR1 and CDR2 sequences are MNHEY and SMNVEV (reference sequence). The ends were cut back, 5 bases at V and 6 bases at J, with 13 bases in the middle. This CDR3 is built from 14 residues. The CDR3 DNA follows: TGTGCCAGCAGTGGAAGGGGCCTAGCCGGGGAGCTGTTTTTT. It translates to CASSGRGLAGELFF.

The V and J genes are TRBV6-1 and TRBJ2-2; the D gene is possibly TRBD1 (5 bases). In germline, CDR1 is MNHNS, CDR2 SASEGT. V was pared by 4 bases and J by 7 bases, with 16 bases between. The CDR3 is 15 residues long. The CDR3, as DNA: TGTGCCAGCAGTGGAGAGACAGCAGTTGGCGGGGAGCTGTTTTTT. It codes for CASSGETAVGGELFF.

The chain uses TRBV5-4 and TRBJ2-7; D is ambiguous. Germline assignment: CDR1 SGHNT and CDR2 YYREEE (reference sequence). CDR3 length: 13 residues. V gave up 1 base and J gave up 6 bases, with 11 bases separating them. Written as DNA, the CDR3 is TGTGCCAGCAGCTTGCATACTAATGGCGAGCAGTACTTC. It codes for CASSLHTNGEQYF.

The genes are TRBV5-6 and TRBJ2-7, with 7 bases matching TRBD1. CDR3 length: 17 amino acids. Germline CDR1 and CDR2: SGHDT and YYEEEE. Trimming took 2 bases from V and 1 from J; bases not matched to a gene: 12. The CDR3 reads CASSLRQGPLLSYEQYF. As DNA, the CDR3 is TGTGCCAGCAGCTTAAGACAGGGCCCATTACTATCCTACGAGCAGTACTTC.

The DNA for the CDR3 is TGTGCCAGCAGCCTACCTTTGGGGGGTGGGACTAGCACAGATACGCAGTATTTT. Translation gives CASSLPLGGGTSTDTQYF. This chain joins TRBV5-4 and TRBJ2-3, with D possibly being TRBD2 (6 bases). Trimming pared 4 bases from V and 0 bases from J, leaving 21 bases between. Germline lookup yields CDR1 SGHNT and CDR2 YYREEE (reference sequence). This CDR3 contains 18 residues. Full variable domain (remainder filled in from reference TRBV5-4 and TRBJ2-3): ETGVTQSPTHLIKTRGQQVTLRCSSQSGHNTVSWYQQALGQGPQFIFQYYREEENGRGNFPPRFSGLQFPNYSSELNVNALELDDSALYLCASSLPLGGGTSTDTQYFGPGTRLTVL.

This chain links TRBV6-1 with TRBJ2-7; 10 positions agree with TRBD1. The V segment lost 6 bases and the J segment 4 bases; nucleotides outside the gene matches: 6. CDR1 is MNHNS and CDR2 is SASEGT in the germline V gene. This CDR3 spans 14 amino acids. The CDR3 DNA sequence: TGTGCCAGCAGCCCGGGACAGGGGCATTACGAGCAGTACGTC. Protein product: CASSPGQGHYEQYV.